The 28 T cell receptor beta chains listed next were all sequenced from one sample in a study of blood T cell repertoires in COVID-19. Assay used: immunoSEQ multiplex PCR; TCRdb lists only in-frame clones, some missing. The sample lists tens of thousands of clones; approximately 89% were seen once. Specimen: peripheral blood. The source is a human donor with active COVID-19. The donor label of this sample is uncertain.

The chain links TRBV5-3 to TRBJ2-7; D may be TRBD2 (6 bases). TRBV5-3 belongs to the ORF category, with a function that is uncertain. The CDR3 spans 15 residues. Trimming left V 4 bases short and J 2 bases short, with 16 bases between. The CDR3 loop reads CARSPSGSTAYEQYF. The CDR3 DNA reads as TGTGCCAGAAGCCCCTCCGGGAGCACCGCCTACGAGCAGTACTTC.

The chain joins TRBV18 to TRBJ1-1; 8 bases line up with TRBD1. The CDR3 runs 15 residues. V lost 3 bases, J lost 5 bases, and 8 bases stayed unmatched. From germline, CDR1 is KGHSH and CDR2 LQKENI. CDR3 nucleotides: TGTGCCAGCTCACCCAATAACAGGGGGGGGACTGAAGCTTTCTTT. Translating gives CASSPNNRGGTEAFF. Supplemented by reference TRBV18 and TRBJ1-1, the full variable domain reads NAGVMQNPRHLVRRRGQEARLRCSPMKGHSHVYWYRQLPEEGLKFMVYLQKENIIDESGMPKERFSAEFPKEGPSILRIQQVVRGDSAAYFCASSPNNRGGTEAFFGQGTRLTVV.

This chain uses TRBV21-1 with TRBJ2-5; the table's TRBD1 call for D was not verified on the DNA. TRBV21-1 is termed a pseudogene. CDR3 length: 15 residues. CDR3 loop: CASSKYAGGKETQYF. The CDR3 nucleotides read TGTGCCAGCAGCAAATATGCAGGGGGGAAAGAGACCCAGTACTTC.

The genes are TRBV10-1 and TRBJ1-1; D unresolved. The germline V and J ends were trimmed by 5 bases and 5 bases, with 12 bases remaining between them. From germline, CDR1 is WNHNN and CDR2 SYGVQD (reference sequence). This CDR3 is built from 13 residues. CDR3 residues: CASSRPGQTEAFF. In nucleotides, the CDR3 is TGCGCCAGCAGTAGACCAGGCCAAACTGAAGCTTTCTTT.

The chain joins TRBV15 to TRBJ2-3; 7 positions match TRBD2. V trimming: 0 bases; J trimming: 2 bases; junction bases outside the gene matches: 5. The length of the CDR3 is 16 residues. Germline lookup yields CDR1 LNHNV and CDR2 YYDKDF (reference sequence). The CDR3 nucleotides are TGTGCCACCAGCAGAGATCGGGCGGGAGACACAGATACGCAGTATTTT. It is translated as CATSRDRAGDTDTQYF.

The rearrangement uses TRBV10-3 and TRBJ2-7; TRBD1 aligns across 9 bases. Losses at the gene ends were 3 bases for V and 6 bases for J; bases not matched to a gene: 9. Germline V lookup: CDR1 ENHRY, CDR2 SYGVKD. CDR3 length: 15 residues. The CDR3 loop is CAISDTGTGIREQYF. The CDR3 region has the DNA TGTGCCATCAGTGACACCGGGACAGGGATACGCGAGCAGTACTTC.

The V gene is TRBV14, the J gene TRBJ2-5, with D uncertain. V gave up 0 bases and J gave up 6 bases, with 5 bases separating them. The CDR3 loop spans 12 amino acids. CDR1 is SGHDN, CDR2 FVKESK, per germline. The CDR3 DNA is TGTGCCAGCAGCCAAGACTATCAGACCCAGTACTTC. It specifies CASSQDYQTQYF.

This chain links TRBV4-1 with TRBJ1-1; D is unclear. The CDR3 covers 14 residues. Trimming pared 3 bases from V and 2 bases from J, leaving 10 bases between. Germline values: CDR1 MGHRA, CDR2 YSYEKL. CDR3 loop: CASSHIGRNTEAFF. The CDR3 coding sequence is TGCGCCAGCAGCCATATAGGGAGAAACACTGAAGCTTTCTTT.

The V call is TRBV11-2, the J call TRBJ2-3; D not certain. Germline assignment: CDR1 SGHAT and CDR2 FQNNGV. Trimming stripped 3 bases from V and 2 bases from J, with 9 bases between. This CDR3 has 14 amino acids. CDR3 residues: CASSFRHFTDTQYF. CDR3 DNA sequence: TGTGCCAGCAGCTTCAGACACTTCACAGATACGCAGTATTTT.

The chain links TRBV3-1 (or the pseudogene TRBV3-2) to TRBJ2-7; 13 bases are a match to TRBD2. This CDR3 is 15 amino acids long. Germline V CDR1 and CDR2: LGHDT, YNNKEL (reference sequence). The junction had 1 base not matched to a gene; V was cut back by 3 bases and J by 2 bases. The CDR3 protein is CASSHGTSGAYEQYF. Here the CDR3 DNA reads TGTGCCAGCAGCCATGGGACTAGCGGGGCCTACGAGCAGTACTTC.

CDR3 protein: CASSPRGSSTDTQYF. The DNA of the CDR3 is TGTGCCAGCAGCCCCCGGGGGTCTAGCACAGATACGCAGTATTTT. The chain combines TRBV7-8 with TRBJ2-3, with a possible D match to TRBD2 (6 bases). CDR3 length: 15 residues. Germline V lookup: CDR1 SGHVS, CDR2 FQNEAQ. The ends were cut back, 5 bases at V and 0 bases at J, with 12 bases in the middle. Full variable domain (remainder filled in from reference TRBV7-8 and TRBJ2-3): GAGVSQSPRYKVAKRGQDVALRCDPISGHVSLFWYQQALGQGPEFLTYFQNEAQLDKSGLPSDRFFAERPEGSVSTLKIQRTQQEDSAVYLCASSPRGSSTDTQYFGPGTRLTVL.

The V and J genes are TRBV11-3 and TRBJ2-5; TRBD2 aligns across 7 bases. CDR1 is SGHNT and CDR2 is YENEEA in the germline V gene. Trimming took 3 bases from V and 3 from J; bases not matched to a gene: 4. The CDR3 sequence is 14 residues long. CDR3 sequence: CASSLVGGEETQYF. CDR3 nucleotide sequence: TGTGCCAGCAGCTTGGTGGGGGGGGAAGAGACCCAGTACTTC.

The chain couples TRBV3-1 (or the pseudogene TRBV3-2) to TRBJ2-5, with 9 bases identical to TRBD2. Germline CDR1 reads LGHDT; CDR2 reads YNNKEL (reference sequence). The CDR3 extends over 18 amino acids. The V segment lost 3 bases and the J segment 1 base; nucleotides outside the gene matches: 12. This CDR3 is CASSQDRGGRAPQETQYF. The CDR3 coding sequence is TGTGCCAGCAGCCAGGATAGGGGCGGGAGGGCCCCCCAAGAGACCCAGTACTTC.

The rearrangement uses TRBV11-3 and TRBJ1-4; tentative D call: TRBD1 (5 bases). The CDR3 extends over 15 amino acids. Germline CDR1 and CDR2: SGHNT and YENEEA. The V gene lost 2 bases and the J gene lost 4 bases, with 11 bases spanning the gap. CDR3 protein: CASSLRQGLNEKLFF. In nucleotides, the CDR3 is TGTGCCAGCAGCTTACGCCAGGGCCTTAATGAAAAACTGTTTTTT. The entire variable domain, with the rest obtained from reference TRBV11-3 and TRBJ1-4, is as follows: EAGVVQSPRYKIIEKKQPVAFWCNPISGHNTLYWYLQNLGQGPELLIRYENEEAVDDSQLPKDRFSAERLKGVDSTLKIQPAELGDSAVYLCASSLRQGLNEKLFFGSGTQLSVL.

This chain connects TRBV9 to TRBJ2-3, with 11 positions matching TRBD2. J lost 2 bases, V lost 4 bases, and 6 bases had no gene match. Per the germline V gene, CDR1 is SGDLS and CDR2 is YYNGEE. This CDR3 has 16 residues. Here the CDR3 DNA reads TGTGCCAGCAGCTCGCTAGCGGGGGGCCACACAGATACGCAGTATTTT. Its protein product is CASSSLAGGHTDTQYF.

The V gene is TRBV15, the J gene TRBJ2-7, with 8 positions matching TRBD1. Per germline, CDR1 LNHNV and CDR2 YYDKDF (reference sequence). V lost 1 base, J lost 3 bases, and 17 bases stayed unmatched. The length of the CDR3 is 19 residues. As DNA, the CDR3 is TGTGCCACCAGCAGAGGATGGGCAGGGGGCTCAAAACTCGACTACGAGCAGTACTTC. Translating gives CATSRGWAGGSKLDYEQYF. Filled out from reference TRBV15 and TRBJ2-7, the complete variable domain reads DAMVIQNPRYQVTQFGKPVTLSCSQTLNHNVMYWYQQKSSQAPKLLFHYYDKDFNNEADTPDNFQSRRPNTSFCFLDIRSPGLGDTAMYLCATSRGWAGGSKLDYEQYFGPGTRLTVT.

J is TRBJ2-5 and V is TRBV11-3; D is possibly TRBD1 (6 bases). The CDR3 extends over 13 amino acids. The germline V gene encodes CDR1 SGHNT and CDR2 YENEEA. V shed 5 bases and J shed 2 bases, with 9 bases lying between them. The CDR3 spells CASSRTAQETQYF. The CDR3 DNA reads as TGTGCCAGCAGCAGGACAGCGCAAGAGACCCAGTACTTC.

This chain links TRBV28 with TRBJ1-2, with D perhaps TRBD1 (5 bases). Trimming pared 7 bases from V and 3 bases from J, leaving 12 bases between. The CDR3 is 13 residues long. Germline loops: CDR1 MDHEN, CDR2 SYDVKM. The CDR3 bases are TGTGCCAGCACCCTGACAGTTTACTATGGCTACACCTTC. Translated, it gives CASTLTVYYGYTF.

The rearrangement joins TRBV11-3 to TRBJ2-5, with D perhaps TRBD1 (6 bases). The CDR3 loop spans 13 amino acids. Trimming removed 4 bases from V and 5 bases from J, with 11 bases in between. Germline CDR1 reads SGHNT; CDR2 reads YENEEA. The CDR3 loop reads CASSSGDGETQYF. CDR3 bases: TGTGCCAGCAGCTCAGGGGATGGGGAGACCCAGTACTTC.

The chain links TRBV5-5 to TRBJ1-2; D gene uncertain. Trimming cost V 2 bases and J 8 bases, with 22 bases left between them. This CDR3 region has 16 residues. From germline, CDR1 is SGHKS and CDR2 YYEKEE (reference sequence). Here the CDR3 reads CASSFVPTSAVYGYTF. The CDR3, as DNA: TGTGCCAGCAGCTTTGTCCCGACCTCAGCGGTCTACGGCTACACCTTC.

V is TRBV5-4 and J is TRBJ2-2; 9 nucleotides agree with TRBD2. The V segment lost 4 bases and the J segment 3 bases; nucleotides outside the gene matches: 10. Germline V gives CDR1 SGHNT, CDR2 YYREEE (reference sequence). This CDR3 contains 17 residues. Here the CDR3 DNA reads TGTGCCAGCAGCCCTGGGGCCCTAGCGGGGTACACCGGGGAGCTGTTTTTT. This codes for CASSPGALAGYTGELFF.

This rearrangement joins TRBV24-1 to TRBJ2-1; TRBD1 matches at 9 bases. Germline CDR1 reads KGHDR; CDR2 reads SFDVKD. V shed 4 bases, J shed 4 bases, and the junction held 7 bases outside the gene matches. The CDR3 runs to 16 residues. CDR3 amino acids: CATSDAGTGRYNEQFF. In DNA form, the CDR3 reads TGTGCCACCAGTGACGCCGGGACAGGGAGATACAATGAGCAGTTCTTC.

CDR3: CASSLQEPNNSPLHF. CDR3 coding DNA: TGCGCCAGCAGCTTGCAGGAACCTAATAATTCACCCCTCCACTTT. V usage is TRBV5-1 and J usage is TRBJ1-6; no definite D call. Trimming removed 1 base at V and 5 bases at J, with 10 bases between. Germline assignment: CDR1 SGHRS and CDR2 YFSETQ. This CDR3 has 15 amino acids.

The V and J genes are TRBV5-1 and TRBJ2-7, with TRBD1 identical over 8 bases. CDR3 size: 15 residues. V lost 5 bases and J lost 3; bases outside the gene matches: 10. Germline CDR1 and CDR2: SGHRS and YFSETQ. This CDR3 is CASRLDRDRYYEQYF. The CDR3 bases are TGCGCCAGCAGACTAGACCGGGACAGGTACTACGAGCAGTACTTC.

The genes are TRBV7-3 and TRBJ2-1; 9 positions agree with TRBD1. This CDR3 has 15 amino acids. The germline V gene encodes CDR1 SGHTA and CDR2 FQGTGA. V was clipped by 3 bases and J by 3 bases; unmatched bases: 3. The DNA for the CDR3 is TGTGCCAGCAGCTTCGAGACAGGGGGCTACAATGAGCAGTTCTTC. Residues: CASSFETGGYNEQFF.

This clone was observed a handful of times. Relative to the germline gene, one junction end is altered; a read error may explain this. The chain is built from TRBV2 and TRBJ1-2; D is unclear. The CDR3 contains 13 residues. Germline lookup yields CDR1 SNHLY and CDR2 FYNNEI. CDR3 in amino acids: CASSDQPLVPGRF. Here the CDR3 DNA reads TGTGCCAGCAGTGACCAGCCTCTTGTCCCAGGCCGCTTC.

CDR3 region: CASHRYETGTNYGYTF. CDR3 sequence (DNA): TGTGCCAGCCACCGGTATGAGACGGGGACTAACTATGGCTACACCTTC. This chain connects TRBV19 to TRBJ1-2; the D is unclear. The ends were cut back, 9 bases at V and 0 bases at J, with 20 bases in the middle. Germline CDR1 and CDR2: LNHDA and SQIVND (reference sequence). This CDR3 spans 16 amino acids.

The chain links TRBV30 to TRBJ1-1; D gene ambiguous. The CDR3 spans 12 residues. The V and J ends lost 2 bases and 5 bases respectively, with 9 bases between them. In germline, CDR1 is GTSNPN, CDR2 SVGIG (reference sequence). In DNA form, the CDR3 reads TGTGCCTGGAGTTTGGCGGAAACTGAAGCTTTCTTT. Translated, it gives CAWSLAETEAFF. Together with reference TRBV30 and TRBJ1-1, the CDR3 gives the full variable domain: SQTIHQWPATLVQPVGSPLSLECTVEGTSNPNLYWYRQAAGRGLQLLFYSVGIGQISSEVPQNLSASRPQDRQFILSSKKLLLSDSGFYLCAWSLAETEAFFGQGTRLTVV.